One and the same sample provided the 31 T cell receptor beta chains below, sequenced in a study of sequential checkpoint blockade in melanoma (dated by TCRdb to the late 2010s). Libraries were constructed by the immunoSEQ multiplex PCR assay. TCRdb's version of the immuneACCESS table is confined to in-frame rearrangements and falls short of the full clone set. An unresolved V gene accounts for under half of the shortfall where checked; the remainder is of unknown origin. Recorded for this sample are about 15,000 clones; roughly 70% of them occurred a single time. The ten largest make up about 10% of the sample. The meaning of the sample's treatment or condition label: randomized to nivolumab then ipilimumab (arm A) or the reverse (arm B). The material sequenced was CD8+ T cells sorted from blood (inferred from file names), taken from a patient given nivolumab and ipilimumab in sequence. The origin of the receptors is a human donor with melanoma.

Here the CDR3 reads CASSFELQGPYGYTF. CDR3 sequence (DNA): TGTGCCAGCAGCTTTGAATTACAGGGACCCTATGGCTACACCTTC. The chain uses TRBV6-5 and TRBJ1-2; possibly TRBD1 for D (6 bases). Germline loops: CDR1 MNHEY, CDR2 SVGAGI. Trimming pared 6 bases from V and 4 bases from J, leaving 18 bases between. The CDR3 totals 15 residues.

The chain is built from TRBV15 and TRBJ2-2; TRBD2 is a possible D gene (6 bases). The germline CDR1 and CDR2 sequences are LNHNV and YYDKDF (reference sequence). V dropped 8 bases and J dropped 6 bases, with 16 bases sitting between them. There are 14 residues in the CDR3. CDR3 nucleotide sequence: TGTGCCACCTCCGGGACTCCCGTTTCCGGGGAGCTGTTTTTT. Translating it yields CATSGTPVSGELFF.

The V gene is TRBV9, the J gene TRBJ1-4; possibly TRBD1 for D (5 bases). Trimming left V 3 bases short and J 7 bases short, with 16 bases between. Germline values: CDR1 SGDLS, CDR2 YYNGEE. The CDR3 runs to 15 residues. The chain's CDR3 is CASSAAGAGVEKLFF. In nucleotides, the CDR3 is TGTGCCAGCAGCGCGGCGGGTGCGGGGGTTGAAAAACTGTTTTTT.

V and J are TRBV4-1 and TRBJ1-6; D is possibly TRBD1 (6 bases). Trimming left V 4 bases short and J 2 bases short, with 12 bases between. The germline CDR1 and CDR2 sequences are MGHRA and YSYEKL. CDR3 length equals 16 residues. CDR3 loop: CASSPLGTTYNSPLHF. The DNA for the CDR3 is TGCGCCAGCAGCCCTCTGGGGACAACCTATAATTCACCCCTCCACTTT.

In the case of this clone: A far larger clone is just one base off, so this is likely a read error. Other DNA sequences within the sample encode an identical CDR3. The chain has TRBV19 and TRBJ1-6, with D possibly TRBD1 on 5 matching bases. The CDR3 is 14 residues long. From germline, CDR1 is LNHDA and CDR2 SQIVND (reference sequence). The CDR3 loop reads CASRKDTHNSPLHF. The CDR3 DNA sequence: TGTGCCAGTAGGAAGGACACCCATAATTCCCCCCTCCACTTT.

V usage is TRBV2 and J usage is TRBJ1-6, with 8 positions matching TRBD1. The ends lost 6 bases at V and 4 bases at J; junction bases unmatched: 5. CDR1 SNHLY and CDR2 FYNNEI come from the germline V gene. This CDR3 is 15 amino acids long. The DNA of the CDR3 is TGTGCCAGCAGCGCGACAGGGGTATATAATTCACCCCTCCACTTT. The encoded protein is CASSATGVYNSPLHF.

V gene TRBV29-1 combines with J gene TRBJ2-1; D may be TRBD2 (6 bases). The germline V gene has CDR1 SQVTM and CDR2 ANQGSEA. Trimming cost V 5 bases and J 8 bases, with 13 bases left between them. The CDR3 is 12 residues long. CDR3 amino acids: CSVYGLFDEQFF. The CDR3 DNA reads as TGCAGCGTTTACGGACTATTCGATGAGCAGTTCTTC.

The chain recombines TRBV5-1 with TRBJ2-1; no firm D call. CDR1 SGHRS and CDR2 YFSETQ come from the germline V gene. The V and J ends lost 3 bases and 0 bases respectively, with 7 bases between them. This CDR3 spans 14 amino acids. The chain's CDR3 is CASSYTSSYNEQFF. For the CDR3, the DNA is TGCGCCAGCAGCTATACAAGCTCCTACAATGAGCAGTTCTTC.

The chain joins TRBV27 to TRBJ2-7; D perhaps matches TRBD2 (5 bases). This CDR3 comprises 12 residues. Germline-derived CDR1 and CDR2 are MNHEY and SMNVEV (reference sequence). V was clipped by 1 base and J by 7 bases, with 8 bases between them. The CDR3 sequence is CASSLLSGEQYF. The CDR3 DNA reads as TGTGCCAGCAGTTTATTGTCGGGGGAGCAGTACTTC.

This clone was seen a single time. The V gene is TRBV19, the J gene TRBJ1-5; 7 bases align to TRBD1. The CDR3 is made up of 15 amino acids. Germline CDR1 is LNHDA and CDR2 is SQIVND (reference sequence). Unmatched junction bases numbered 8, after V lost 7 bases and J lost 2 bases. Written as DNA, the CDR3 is TGTGCCAGTACCCCCCAGGGGGGCGGCAATCAGCCCCAGCATTTT. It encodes CASTPQGGGNQPQHF. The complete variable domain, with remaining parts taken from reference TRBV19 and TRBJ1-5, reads DGGITQSPKYLFRKEGQNVTLSCEQNLNHDAMYWYRQDPGQGLRLIYYSQIVNDFQKGDIAEGYSVSREKKESFPLTVTSAQKNPTAFYLCASTPQGGGNQPQHFGDGTRLSIL.

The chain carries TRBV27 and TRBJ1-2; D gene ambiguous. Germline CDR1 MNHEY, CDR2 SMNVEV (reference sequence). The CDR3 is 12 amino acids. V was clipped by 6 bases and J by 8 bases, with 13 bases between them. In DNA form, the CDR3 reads TGTGCCAGCAGCCTCCCGGGGAAGGGCTACACCTTC. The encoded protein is CASSLPGKGYTF.

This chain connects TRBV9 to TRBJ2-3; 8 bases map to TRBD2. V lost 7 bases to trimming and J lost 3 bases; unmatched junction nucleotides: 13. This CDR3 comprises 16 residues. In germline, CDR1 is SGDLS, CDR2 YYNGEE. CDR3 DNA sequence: TGTGCCAGCTCGATATACGGGGGGGCAGGGACAGATACGCAGTATTTT. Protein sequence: CASSIYGGAGTDTQYF. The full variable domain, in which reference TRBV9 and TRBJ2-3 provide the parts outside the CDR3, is DSGVTQTPKHLITATGQRVTLRCSPRSGDLSVYWYQQSLDQGLQFLIQYYNGEERAKGNILERFSAQQFPDLHSELNLSSLELGDSALYFCASSIYGGAGTDTQYFGPGTRLTVL.

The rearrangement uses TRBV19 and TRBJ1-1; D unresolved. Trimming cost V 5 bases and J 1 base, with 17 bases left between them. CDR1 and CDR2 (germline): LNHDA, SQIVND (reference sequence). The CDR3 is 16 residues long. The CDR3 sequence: CASSPRPSSGNTEAFF. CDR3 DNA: TGTGCCAGTAGTCCTCGCCCTTCGTCGGGGAACACTGAAGCTTTCTTT.

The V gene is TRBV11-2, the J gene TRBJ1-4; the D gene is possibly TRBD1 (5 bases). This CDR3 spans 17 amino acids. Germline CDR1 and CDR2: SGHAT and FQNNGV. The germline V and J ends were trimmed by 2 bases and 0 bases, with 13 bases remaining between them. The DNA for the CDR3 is TGTGCCAGCAGCTTACGGGCAGGGCTATCAACTAATGAAAAACTGTTTTTT. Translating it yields CASSLRAGLSTNEKLFF.

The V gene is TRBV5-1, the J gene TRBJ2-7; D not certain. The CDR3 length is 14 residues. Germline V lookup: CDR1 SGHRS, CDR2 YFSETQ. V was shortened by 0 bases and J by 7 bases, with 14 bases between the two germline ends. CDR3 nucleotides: TGCGCCAGCAGCTTGGGAACGGGTTCGGTAGAGCAGTACTTC. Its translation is CASSLGTGSVEQYF.

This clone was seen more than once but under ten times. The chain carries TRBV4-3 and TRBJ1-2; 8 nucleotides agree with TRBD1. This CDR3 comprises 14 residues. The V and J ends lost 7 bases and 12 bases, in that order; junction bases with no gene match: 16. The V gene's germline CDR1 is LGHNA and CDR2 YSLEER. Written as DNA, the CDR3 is TGCGCCAGCAAGCCCAAGGTACAGGGGGGATTAGACACCTTC. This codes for CASKPKVQGGLDTF.

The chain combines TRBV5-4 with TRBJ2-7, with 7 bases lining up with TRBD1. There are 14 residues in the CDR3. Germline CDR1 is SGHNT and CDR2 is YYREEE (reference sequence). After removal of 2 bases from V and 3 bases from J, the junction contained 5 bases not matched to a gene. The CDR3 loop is CASSFEQGIYEQYF. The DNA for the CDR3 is TGTGCCAGCAGCTTTGAACAGGGGATCTACGAGCAGTACTTC.

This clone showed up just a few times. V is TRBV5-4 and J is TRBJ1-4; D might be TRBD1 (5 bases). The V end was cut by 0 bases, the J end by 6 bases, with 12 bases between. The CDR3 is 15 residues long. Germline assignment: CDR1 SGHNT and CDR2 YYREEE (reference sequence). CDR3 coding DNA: TGTGCCAGCAGCTTGGCGGGCAGGGCGGATGAAAAACTGTTTTTT. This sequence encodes CASSLAGRADEKLFF. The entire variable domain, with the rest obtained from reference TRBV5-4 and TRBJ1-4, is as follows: ETGVTQSPTHLIKTRGQQVTLRCSSQSGHNTVSWYQQALGQGPQFIFQYYREEENGRGNFPPRFSGLQFPNYSSELNVNALELDDSALYLCASSLAGRADEKLFFGSGTQLSVL.

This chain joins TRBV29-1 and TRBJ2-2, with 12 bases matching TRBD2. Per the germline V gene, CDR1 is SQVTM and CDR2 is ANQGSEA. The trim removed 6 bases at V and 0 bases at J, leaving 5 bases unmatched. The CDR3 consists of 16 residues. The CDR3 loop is CSVLTSGSTNTGELFF. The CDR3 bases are TGCAGCGTCCTGACTAGCGGGAGTACGAACACCGGGGAGCTGTTTTTT.

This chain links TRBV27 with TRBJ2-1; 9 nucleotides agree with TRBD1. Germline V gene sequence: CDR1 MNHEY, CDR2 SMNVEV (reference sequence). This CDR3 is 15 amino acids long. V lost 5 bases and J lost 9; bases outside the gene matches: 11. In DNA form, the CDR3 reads TGTGCCAGCAGTCGGCCGGGACAGGGAATAATTGAGCAGTTCTTC. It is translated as CASSRPGQGIIEQFF.

CDR3: CASTASPWGQGAGQPQHF. The CDR3 nucleotides read TGCGCCAGCACCGCATCCCCCTGGGGACAGGGGGCGGGTCAGCCCCAGCATTTT. The V and J genes are TRBV10-2 and TRBJ1-5, with 12 bases lining up with TRBD1. Per the germline V gene, CDR1 is WSHSY and CDR2 is SAAADI. CDR3 size: 18 residues. V was pared by 7 bases and J by 6 bases, with 16 bases of the junction left unmatched.

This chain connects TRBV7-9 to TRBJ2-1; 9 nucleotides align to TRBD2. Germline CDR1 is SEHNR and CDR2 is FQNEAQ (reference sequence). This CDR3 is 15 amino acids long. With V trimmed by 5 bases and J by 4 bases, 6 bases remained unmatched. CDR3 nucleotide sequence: TGTGCCAGCAGCAAACGCGGGGGGGAGTACAATGAGCAGTTCTTC. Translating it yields CASSKRGGEYNEQFF.

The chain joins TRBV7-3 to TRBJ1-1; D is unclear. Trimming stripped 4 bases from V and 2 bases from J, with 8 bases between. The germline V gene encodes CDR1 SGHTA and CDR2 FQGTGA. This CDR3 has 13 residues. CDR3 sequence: CASSSGLNTEAFF. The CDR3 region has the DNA TGTGCCAGCAGCTCCGGACTTAACACTGAAGCTTTCTTT.

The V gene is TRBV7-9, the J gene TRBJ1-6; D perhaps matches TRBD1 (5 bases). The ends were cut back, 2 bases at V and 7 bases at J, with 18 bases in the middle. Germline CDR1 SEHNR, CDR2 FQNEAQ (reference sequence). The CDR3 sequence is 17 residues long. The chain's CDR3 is CASSLRGRQGENSPLHF. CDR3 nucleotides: TGTGCCAGCAGCTTAAGGGGCCGCCAGGGCGAAAATTCACCCCTCCACTTT.

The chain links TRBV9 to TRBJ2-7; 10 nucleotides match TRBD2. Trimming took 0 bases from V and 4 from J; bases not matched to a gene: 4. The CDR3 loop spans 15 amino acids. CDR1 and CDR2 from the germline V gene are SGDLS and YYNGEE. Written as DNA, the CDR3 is TGTGCCAGCAGCGTAGGAAGCGGGGGGGCATACGAGCAGTACTTC. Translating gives CASSVGSGGAYEQYF.

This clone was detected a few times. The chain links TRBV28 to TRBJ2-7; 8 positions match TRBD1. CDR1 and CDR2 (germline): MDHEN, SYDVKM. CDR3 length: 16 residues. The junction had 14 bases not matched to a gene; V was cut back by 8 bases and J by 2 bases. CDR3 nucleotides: TGTGCCAGCCTAATCCCCGCGACAGGGGATCCCTACGAGCAGTACTTC. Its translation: CASLIPATGDPYEQYF.

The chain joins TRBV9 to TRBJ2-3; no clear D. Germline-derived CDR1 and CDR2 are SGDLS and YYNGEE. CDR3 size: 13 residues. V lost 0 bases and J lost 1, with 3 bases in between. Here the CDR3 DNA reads TGTGCCAGCAGCGTAGTCGGCACAGATACGCAGTATTTT. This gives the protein CASSVVGTDTQYF.

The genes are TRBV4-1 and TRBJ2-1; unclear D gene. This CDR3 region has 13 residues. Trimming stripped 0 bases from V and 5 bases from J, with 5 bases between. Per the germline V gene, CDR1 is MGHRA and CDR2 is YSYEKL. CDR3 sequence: CASSQDGDNEQFF. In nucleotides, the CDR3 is TGCGCCAGCAGCCAAGACGGAGACAATGAGCAGTTCTTC.

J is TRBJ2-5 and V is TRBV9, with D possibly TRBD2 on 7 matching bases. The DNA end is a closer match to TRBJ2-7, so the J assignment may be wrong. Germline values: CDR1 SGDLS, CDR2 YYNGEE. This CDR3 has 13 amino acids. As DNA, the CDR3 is TGTGCCAGCAGCCCCGGCGGGGGCGACGAGCAGTACTTC. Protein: CASSPGGGDEQYF.

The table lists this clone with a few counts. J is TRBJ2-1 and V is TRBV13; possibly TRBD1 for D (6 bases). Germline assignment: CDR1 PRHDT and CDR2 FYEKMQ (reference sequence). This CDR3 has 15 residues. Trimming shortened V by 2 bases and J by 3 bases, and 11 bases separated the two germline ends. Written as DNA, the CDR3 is TGTGCCAGCAGCTTAACAGGGCCCGTCTACAATGAGCAGTTCTTC. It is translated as CASSLTGPVYNEQFF. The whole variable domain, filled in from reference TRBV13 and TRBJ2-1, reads AAGVIQSPRHLIKEKRETATLKCYPIPRHDTVYWYQQGPGQDPQFLISFYEKMQSDKGSIPDRFSAQQFSDYHSELNMSSLELGDSALYFCASSLTGPVYNEQFFGPGTRLTVL.

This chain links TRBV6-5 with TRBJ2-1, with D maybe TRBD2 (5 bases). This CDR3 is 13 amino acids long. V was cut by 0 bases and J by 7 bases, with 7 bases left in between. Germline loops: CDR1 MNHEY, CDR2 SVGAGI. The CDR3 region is CASSYSEGNEQFF. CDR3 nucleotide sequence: TGTGCCAGCAGTTACTCCGAGGGAAATGAGCAGTTCTTC.